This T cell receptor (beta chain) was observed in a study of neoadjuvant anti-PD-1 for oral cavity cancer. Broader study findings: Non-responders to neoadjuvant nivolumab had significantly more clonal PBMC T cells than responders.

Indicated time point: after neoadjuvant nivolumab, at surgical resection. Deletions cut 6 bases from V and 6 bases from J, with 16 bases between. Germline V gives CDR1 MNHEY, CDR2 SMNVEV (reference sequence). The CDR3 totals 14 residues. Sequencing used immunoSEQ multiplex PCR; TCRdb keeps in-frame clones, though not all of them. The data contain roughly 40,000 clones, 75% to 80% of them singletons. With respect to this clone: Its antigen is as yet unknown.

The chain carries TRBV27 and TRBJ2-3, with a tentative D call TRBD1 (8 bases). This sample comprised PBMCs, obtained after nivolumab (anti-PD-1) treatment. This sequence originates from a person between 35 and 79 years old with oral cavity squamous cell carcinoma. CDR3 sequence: CASRYRGGEDTQYF. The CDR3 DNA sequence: TGTGCCAGCAGGTACAGGGGGGGTGAGGATACGCAGTATTTT.